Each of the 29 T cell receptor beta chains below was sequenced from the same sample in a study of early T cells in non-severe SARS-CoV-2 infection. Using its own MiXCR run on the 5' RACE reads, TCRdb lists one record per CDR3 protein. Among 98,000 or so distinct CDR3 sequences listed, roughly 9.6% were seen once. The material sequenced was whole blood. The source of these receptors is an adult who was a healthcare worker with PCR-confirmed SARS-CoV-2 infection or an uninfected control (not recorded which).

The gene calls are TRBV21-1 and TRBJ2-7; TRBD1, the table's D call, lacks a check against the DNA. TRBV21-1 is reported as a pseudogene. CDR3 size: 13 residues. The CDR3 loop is CASSNRGVCEQYF. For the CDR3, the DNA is TGTGCCAGCAGCAACAGGGGTGTTTGCGAGCAGTACTTC.

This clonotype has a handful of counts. CDR3 in amino acids: CASSETPTLGGETQYF. The DNA of the CDR3 is TGCGCCAGCAGCGAGACCCCCACCCTGGGCGGGGAGACCCAGTACTTC. The V call is TRBV4-1, the J call TRBJ2-5; D might be TRBD2 (5 bases). V lost 5 bases and J 5 bases, leaving 21 bases between the germline ends. The germline V gene has CDR1 MGHRA and CDR2 YSYEKL. The CDR3 contains 16 residues.

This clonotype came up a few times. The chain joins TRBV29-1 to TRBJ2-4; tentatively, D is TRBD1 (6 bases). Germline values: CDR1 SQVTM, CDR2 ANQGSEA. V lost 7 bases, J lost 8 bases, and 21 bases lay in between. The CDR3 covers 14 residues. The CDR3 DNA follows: TGCAGCGAGATGACAGGCCGGTCGTTTCACATTCAGTACTTC. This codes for CSEMTGRSFHIQYF.

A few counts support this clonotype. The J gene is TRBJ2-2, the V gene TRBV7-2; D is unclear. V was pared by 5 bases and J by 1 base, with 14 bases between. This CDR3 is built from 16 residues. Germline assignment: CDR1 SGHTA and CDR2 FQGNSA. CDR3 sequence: CASSRSGLLNTGELFF. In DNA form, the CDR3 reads TGTGCCAGCAGCCGTTCGGGTCTATTGAACACCGGGGAGCTGTTTTTT.

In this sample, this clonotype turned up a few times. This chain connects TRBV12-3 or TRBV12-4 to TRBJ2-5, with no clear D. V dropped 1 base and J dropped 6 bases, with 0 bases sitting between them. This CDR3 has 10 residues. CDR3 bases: TGTGCCAGCAGTTTAGAGACCCAGTACTTC. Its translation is CASSLETQYF.

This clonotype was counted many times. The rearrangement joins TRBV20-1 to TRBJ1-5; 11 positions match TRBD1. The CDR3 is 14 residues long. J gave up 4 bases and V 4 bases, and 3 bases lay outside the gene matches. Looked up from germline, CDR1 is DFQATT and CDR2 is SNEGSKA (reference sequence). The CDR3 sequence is CSAKDRGRNQPQHF. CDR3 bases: TGCAGTGCTAAGGACAGGGGGCGGAATCAGCCCCAGCATTTT.

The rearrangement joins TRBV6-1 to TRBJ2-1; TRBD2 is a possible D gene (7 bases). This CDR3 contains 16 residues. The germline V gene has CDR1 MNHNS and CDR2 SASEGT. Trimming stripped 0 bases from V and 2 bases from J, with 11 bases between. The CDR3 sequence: CASSEATGGAYNEQFF. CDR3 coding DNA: TGTGCCAGCAGTGAAGCGACGGGGGGCGCCTACAATGAGCAGTTCTTC.

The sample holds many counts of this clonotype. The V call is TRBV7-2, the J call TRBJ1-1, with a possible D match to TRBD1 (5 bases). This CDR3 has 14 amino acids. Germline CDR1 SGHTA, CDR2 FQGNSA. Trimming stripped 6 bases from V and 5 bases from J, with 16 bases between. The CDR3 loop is CASRREGSATEAFF. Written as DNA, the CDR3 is TGTGCCAGCAGGAGAGAGGGGTCGGCGACTGAAGCTTTCTTT. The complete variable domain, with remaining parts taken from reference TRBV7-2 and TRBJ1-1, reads GAGVSQSPSNKVTEKGKDVELRCDPISGHTALYWYRQSLGQGLEFLIYFQGNSAPDKSGLPSDRFSAERTGGSVSTLTIQRTQQEDSAVYLCASRREGSATEAFFGQGTRLTVV.

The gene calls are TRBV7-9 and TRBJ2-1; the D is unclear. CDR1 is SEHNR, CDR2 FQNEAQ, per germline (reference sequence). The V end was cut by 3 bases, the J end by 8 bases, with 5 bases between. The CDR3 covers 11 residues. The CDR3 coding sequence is TGTGCCAGCAGCTTTACCGATGAGCAGTTCTTC. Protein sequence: CASSFTDEQFF.

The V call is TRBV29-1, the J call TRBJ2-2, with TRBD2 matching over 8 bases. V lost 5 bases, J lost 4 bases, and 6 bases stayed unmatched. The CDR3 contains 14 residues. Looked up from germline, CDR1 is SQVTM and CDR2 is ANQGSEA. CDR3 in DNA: TGCAGCGTTCGGGGGGGGCCCTCCACCGGGGAGCTGTTTTTT. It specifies CSVRGGPSTGELFF.

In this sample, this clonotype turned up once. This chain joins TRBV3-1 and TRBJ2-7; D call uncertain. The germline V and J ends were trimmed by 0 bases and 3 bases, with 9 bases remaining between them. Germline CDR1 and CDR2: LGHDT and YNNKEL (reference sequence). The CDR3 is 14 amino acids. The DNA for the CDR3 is TGTGCCAGCAGCCAAGATGTAGCAGACTACGAGCAGTACTTC. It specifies CASSQDVADYEQYF.

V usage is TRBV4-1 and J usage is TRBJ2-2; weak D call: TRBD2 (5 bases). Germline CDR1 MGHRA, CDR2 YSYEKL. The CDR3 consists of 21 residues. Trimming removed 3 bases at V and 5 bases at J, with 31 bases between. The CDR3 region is CASSHSALISEQPRKTGELFF. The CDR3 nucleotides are TGCGCCAGCAGCCATAGCGCCCTGATTTCGGAGCAACCCAGAAAAACCGGGGAGCTGTTTTTT.

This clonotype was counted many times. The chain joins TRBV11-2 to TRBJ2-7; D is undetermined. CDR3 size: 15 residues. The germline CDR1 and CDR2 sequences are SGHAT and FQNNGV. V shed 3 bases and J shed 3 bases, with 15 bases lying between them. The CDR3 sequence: CASSFSYDGYYEQYF. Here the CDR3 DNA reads TGTGCCAGCAGCTTCTCATACGACGGATACTACGAGCAGTACTTC.

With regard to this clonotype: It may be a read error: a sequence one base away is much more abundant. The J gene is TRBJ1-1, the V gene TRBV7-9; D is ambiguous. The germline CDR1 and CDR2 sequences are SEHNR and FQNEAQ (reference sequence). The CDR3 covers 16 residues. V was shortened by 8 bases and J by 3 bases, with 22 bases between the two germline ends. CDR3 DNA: TGTGCCAGCGGCTCCCCCCGACTGCTGCGGGACACTGAAGCTTTCTTT. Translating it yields CASGSPRLLRDTEAFF. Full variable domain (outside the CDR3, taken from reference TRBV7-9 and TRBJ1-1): DTGVSQNPRHKITKRGQNVTFRCDPISEHNRLYWYRQTLGQGPEFLTYFQNEAQLEKSRLLSDRFSAERPKGSFSTLEIQRTEQGDSAMYLCASGSPRLLRDTEAFFGQGTRLTVV.

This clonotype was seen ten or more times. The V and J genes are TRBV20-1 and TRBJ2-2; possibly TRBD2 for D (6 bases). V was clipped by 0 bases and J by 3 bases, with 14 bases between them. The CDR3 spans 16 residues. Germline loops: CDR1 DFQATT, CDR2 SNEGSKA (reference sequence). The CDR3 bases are TGCAGTGCTAGAGATCTGGGGAGGAAGGACACCGGGGAGCTGTTTTTT. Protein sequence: CSARDLGRKDTGELFF.

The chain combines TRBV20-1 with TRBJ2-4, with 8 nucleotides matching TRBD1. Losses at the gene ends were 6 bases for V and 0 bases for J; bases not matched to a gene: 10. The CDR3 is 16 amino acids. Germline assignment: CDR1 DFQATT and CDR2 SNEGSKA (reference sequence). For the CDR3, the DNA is TGCAGTGCCCCCCTTGGGACAGGACTAGCCAAAAACATTCAGTACTTC. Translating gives CSAPLGTGLAKNIQYF.

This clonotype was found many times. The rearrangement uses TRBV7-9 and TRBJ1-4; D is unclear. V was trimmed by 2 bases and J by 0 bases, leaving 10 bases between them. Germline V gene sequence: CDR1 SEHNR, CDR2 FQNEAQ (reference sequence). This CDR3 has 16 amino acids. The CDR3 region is CASSLLGGPTNEKLFF. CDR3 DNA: TGTGCCAGCAGCTTATTGGGAGGGCCAACTAATGAAAAACTGTTTTTT. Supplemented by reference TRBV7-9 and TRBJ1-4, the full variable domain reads DTGVSQNPRHKITKRGQNVTFRCDPISEHNRLYWYRQTLGQGPEFLTYFQNEAQLEKSRLLSDRFSAERPKGSFSTLEIQRTEQGDSAMYLCASSLLGGPTNEKLFFGSGTQLSVL.

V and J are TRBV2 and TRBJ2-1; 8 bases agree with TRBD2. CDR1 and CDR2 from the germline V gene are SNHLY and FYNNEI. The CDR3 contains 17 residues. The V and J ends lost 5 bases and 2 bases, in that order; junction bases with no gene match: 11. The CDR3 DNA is TGTGCCAGCAGTCCCGGGACCTTAGCGGGAACCTACAATGAGCAGTTCTTC. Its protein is CASSPGTLAGTYNEQFF.

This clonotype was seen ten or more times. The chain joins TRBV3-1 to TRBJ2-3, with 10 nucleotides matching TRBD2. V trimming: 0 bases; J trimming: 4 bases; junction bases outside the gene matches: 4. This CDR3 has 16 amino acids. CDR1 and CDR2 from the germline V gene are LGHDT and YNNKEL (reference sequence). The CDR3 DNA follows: TGTGCCAGCAGCCAAGATAAGCTAGCGGGAGCAGATACGCAGTATTTT. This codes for CASSQDKLAGADTQYF.

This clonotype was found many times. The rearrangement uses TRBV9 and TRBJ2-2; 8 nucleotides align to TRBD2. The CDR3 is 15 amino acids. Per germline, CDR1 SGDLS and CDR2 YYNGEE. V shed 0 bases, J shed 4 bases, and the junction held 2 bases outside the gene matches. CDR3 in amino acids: CASSVGLAGTGELFF. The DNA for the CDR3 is TGTGCCAGCAGCGTAGGGCTAGCGGGCACCGGGGAGCTGTTTTTT.

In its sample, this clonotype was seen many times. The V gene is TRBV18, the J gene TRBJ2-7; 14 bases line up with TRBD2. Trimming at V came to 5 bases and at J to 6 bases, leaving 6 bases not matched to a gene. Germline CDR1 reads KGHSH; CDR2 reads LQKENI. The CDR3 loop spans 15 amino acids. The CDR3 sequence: CASSTGLAGVGEQYF. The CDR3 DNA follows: TGTGCCAGCTCAACGGGACTAGCGGGAGTAGGCGAGCAGTACTTC.

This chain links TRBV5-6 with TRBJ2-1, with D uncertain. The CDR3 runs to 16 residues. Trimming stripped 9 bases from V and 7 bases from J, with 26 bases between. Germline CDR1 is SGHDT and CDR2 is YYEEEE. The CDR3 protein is CATTLGLVEESNEQFF. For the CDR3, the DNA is TGTGCCACCACCCTCGGGCTAGTTGAGGAATCGAATGAGCAGTTCTTC. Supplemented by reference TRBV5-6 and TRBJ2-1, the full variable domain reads DAGVTQSPTHLIKTRGQQVTLRCSPKSGHDTVSWYQQALGQGPQFIFQYYEEEERQRGNFPDRFSGHQFPNYSSELNVNALLLGDSALYLCATTLGLVEESNEQFFGPGTRLTVL.

CDR3 in amino acids: CASSPGSPEKLFF. As DNA, the CDR3 is TGTGCCAGCTCACCAGGGAGCCCTGAAAAACTGTTTTTT. This chain uses TRBV18 with TRBJ1-4; D remains ambiguous. CDR3 length: 13 amino acids. In germline, CDR1 is KGHSH, CDR2 LQKENI. V dropped 2 bases and J dropped 7 bases, with 8 bases sitting between them. Complete variable domain (other parts from reference TRBV18 and TRBJ1-4): NAGVMQNPRHLVRRRGQEARLRCSPMKGHSHVYWYRQLPEEGLKFMVYLQKENIIDESGMPKERFSAEFPKEGPSILRIQQVVRGDSAAYFCASSPGSPEKLFFGSGTQLSVL.

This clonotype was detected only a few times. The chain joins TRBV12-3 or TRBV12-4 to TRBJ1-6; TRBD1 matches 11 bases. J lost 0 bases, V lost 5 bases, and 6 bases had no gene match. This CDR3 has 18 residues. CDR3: CASSDTGTGGSYNSPLHF. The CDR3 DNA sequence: TGTGCCAGCAGTGATACCGGGACAGGGGGCTCCTATAATTCACCCCTCCACTTT.

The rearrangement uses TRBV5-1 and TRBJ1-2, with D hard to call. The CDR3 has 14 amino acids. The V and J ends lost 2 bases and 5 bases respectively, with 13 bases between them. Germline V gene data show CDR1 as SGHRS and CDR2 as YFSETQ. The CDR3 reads CASSFPESYYGYTF. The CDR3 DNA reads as TGCGCCAGCAGCTTCCCAGAATCCTATTATGGCTACACCTTC.

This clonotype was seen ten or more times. The CDR3 nucleotides read TGCGCCAGCAGCGGGAGTCCAGCGGAGACCCAGTACTTC. It yields the protein CASSGSPAETQYF. V and J are TRBV10-1 and TRBJ2-5, with D maybe TRBD2 (6 bases). The CDR3 spans 13 residues. Germline CDR1 and CDR2: WNHNN and SYGVQD (reference sequence). The ends were cut back, 6 bases at V and 5 bases at J, with 13 bases in the middle.

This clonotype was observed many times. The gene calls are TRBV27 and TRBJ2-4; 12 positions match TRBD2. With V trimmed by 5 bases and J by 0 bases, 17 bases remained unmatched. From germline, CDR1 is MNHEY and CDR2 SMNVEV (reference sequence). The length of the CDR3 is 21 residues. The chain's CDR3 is CASSNRPLGLAGILAKNIQYF. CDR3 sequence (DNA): TGTGCCAGCAGTAATAGACCCCTCGGACTAGCGGGAATCCTAGCCAAAAACATTCAGTACTTC.

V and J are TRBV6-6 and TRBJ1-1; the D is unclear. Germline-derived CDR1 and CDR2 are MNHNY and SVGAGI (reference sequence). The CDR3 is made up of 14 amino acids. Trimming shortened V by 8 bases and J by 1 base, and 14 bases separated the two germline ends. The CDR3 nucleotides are TGTGCCAGCGTACGGCAGGCATCGAACACTGAAGCTTTCTTT. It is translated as CASVRQASNTEAFF.

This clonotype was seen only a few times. The CDR3 protein is CASTHRLASGNTIYF. CDR3 nucleotides: TGTGCCAGCACCCACAGGCTAGCCTCTGGAAACACCATATATTTT. The rearrangement links TRBV6-5 to TRBJ1-3; D possibly corresponds to TRBD1 (5 bases). Trimming removed 7 bases from V and 0 bases from J, with 13 bases in between. The CDR3 runs 15 residues. The germline V gene has CDR1 MNHEY and CDR2 SVGAGI.